Presented here are 11 T cell receptor beta chains from one specimen sequenced in a study of human T cells and chemical hapten exposure. Via MiXCR, TCRdb re-called the RACE reads, giving one row per CDR3 protein. The profile shows some 180,000 distinct CDR3 sequences, about 22% of them singletons. This sample's time point: patch test 1, 2 weeks after DPC sensitization. Sample treatment: therapeutic diphenylcyclopropenone sensitization with weekly scalp DPC. Specimen: whole blood, collected in connection with sensitization to the hapten diphenylcyclopropenone (DPC). These receptors all stem from a woman between 50 and 59 years old with alopecia areata. Some clones in this sample may be carry-over from other donors' samples.

This clonotype has a handful of counts. This chain joins TRBV14 and TRBJ2-3, with 8 bases fitting TRBD2. V dropped 5 bases and J dropped 1; count of bases not matched to a gene: 17. The germline V gene encodes CDR1 SGHDN and CDR2 FVKESK. The CDR3 covers 19 residues. The CDR3 loop is CASSFSSGSSRFGTDTQYF. CDR3 in DNA: TGTGCCAGCAGCTTCAGCAGCGGGAGCAGCAGGTTCGGCACAGATACGCAGTATTTT.

This clonotype has just a few counts. The chain has TRBV27 and TRBJ2-2; maybe TRBD2 (6 bases). This CDR3 is 13 amino acids long. The V end lost 5 bases, the J end lost 9 bases, and 13 bases lay between the germline ends. Germline assignment: CDR1 MNHEY and CDR2 SMNVEV (reference sequence). CDR3 DNA sequence: TGTGCCAGCAGTCCCGCGGGGAGCAGGGAGCTGTTTTTT. It encodes CASSPAGSRELFF.

The chain combines TRBV15 with TRBJ2-1, with D perhaps matching TRBD1 or TRBD2 (5 bases each). There are 18 residues in the CDR3. The V gene lost 4 bases and the J gene lost 0 bases, with 19 bases spanning the gap. CDR1 LNHNV and CDR2 YYDKDF come from the germline V gene (reference sequence). The CDR3 protein is CATSTLGTGYHSYNEQFF. As DNA, the CDR3 is TGTGCCACCAGCACGCTTGGGACGGGTTATCACTCCTACAATGAGCAGTTCTTC.

This clonotype was seen only a few times. The chain joins TRBV5-1 to TRBJ2-1; no clear D. V was shortened by 5 bases and J by 9 bases, with 9 bases between the two germline ends. Germline V gene data show CDR1 as SGHRS and CDR2 as YFSETQ. There are 11 residues in the CDR3. This CDR3 reads CASREISEQFF. CDR3 sequence (DNA): TGCGCCAGCAGAGAAATCAGTGAGCAGTTCTTC.

This clonotype was detected only a few times. V usage is TRBV7-3 and J usage is TRBJ2-3, with a weak D call TRBD2 (6 bases). Trimming removed 1 base at V and 2 bases at J, with 10 bases between. Germline CDR1 and CDR2: SGHTA and FQGTGA. The CDR3 extends over 15 amino acids. Here the CDR3 reads CASSLNGGNTDTQYF. CDR3 in DNA: TGTGCCAGCAGCTTAAATGGCGGGAACACAGATACGCAGTATTTT.

CDR3 DNA sequence: TGTGCCAGCACTATCCCAGGGGGGCCCCAGCATTTT. Translating gives CASTIPGGPQHF. The chain has TRBV12-3 or TRBV12-4 and TRBJ1-5; TRBD1 matches at 7 bases. Trimming removed 7 bases from V and 9 bases from J; junction bases left unmatched: 6. CDR3 size: 12 residues.

This clonotype was detected a few times. The chain has TRBV11-2 and TRBJ2-3; the D gene is possibly TRBD2 (5 bases). Germline assignment: CDR1 SGHAT and CDR2 FQNNGV. V gave up 2 bases and J gave up 5 bases, with 17 bases separating them. CDR3 size: 16 residues. CDR3 protein: CASSLRGYNKGDTQYF. CDR3 coding DNA: TGTGCCAGCAGCTTAAGAGGGTATAATAAGGGAGATACGCAGTATTTT.

The rearrangement joins TRBV12-3 or TRBV12-4 to TRBJ2-7; 10 bases are shared with TRBD1. This CDR3 spans 15 amino acids. V lost 0 bases and J lost 6; bases outside the gene matches: 5. Here the CDR3 DNA reads TGTGCCAGCAGTTTAGCGGGACAGGGGTTGAGCGAGCAGTACTTC. It is translated as CASSLAGQGLSEQYF.

The chain couples TRBV19 to TRBJ1-4; the D is unclear. The CDR3 has 14 amino acids. The V and J ends lost 1 base and 1 base respectively, with 4 bases between them. In germline, CDR1 is LNHDA, CDR2 SQIVND (reference sequence). This CDR3 is CASSIGGTNEKLFF. DNA of the CDR3: TGTGCCAGTAGTATAGGTGGAACTAATGAAAAACTGTTTTTT.

The table lists this clonotype with a few counts. The CDR3 nucleotides are TGCAGTGCTAGCGGGTACCGGAGGGGTACCTCAGAGACCCAGTACTTC. It encodes CSASGYRRGTSETQYF. This chain links TRBV20-1 with TRBJ2-5, with a weak D call TRBD2 (6 bases). The CDR3 length is 16 residues. Trimming removed 3 bases at V and 4 bases at J, with 21 bases between. Germline CDR1 reads DFQATT; CDR2 reads SNEGSKA (reference sequence).

This chain joins TRBV11-2 and TRBJ2-1; D remains ambiguous. Trimming pared 2 bases from V and 3 bases from J, leaving 8 bases between. The CDR3 spans 14 residues. The germline V gene has CDR1 SGHAT and CDR2 FQNNGV. For the CDR3, the DNA is TGTGCCAGCAGCTTACGTACCATCTACAATGAGCAGTTCTTC. Translated: CASSLRTIYNEQFF.